This T cell receptor beta chain emerged from a study of Ad26.COV2.S vaccination and SARS-CoV-2 variants. CDR3 length: 11 amino acids. Germline loops: CDR1 DFQATT, CDR2 SNEGSKA (reference sequence). The trim removed 6 bases at V and 4 bases at J, leaving 2 bases unmatched. Treatment noted: around 19 received Ad26.COV2.S at low or high dose, single or two shots; roughly five received placebo; per-sample allocation not given. The samples date from day 63 after the first vaccine or placebo injection. This clone came up once. Measured with immunoSEQ multiplex PCR; TCRdb has only the in-frame clones, and not every one. In the table there are roughly 500,000 clones, about 88% of which are singletons.

The chain recombines TRBV20-1 with TRBJ2-5, with TRBD2 matching 7 bases. The sequence was collected from a person between 18 and 65 years old who received the Ad26.COV2.S COVID-19 vaccine or a placebo. Specimen: peripheral blood, collected in a trial of Ad26.COV2.S vaccine versus placebo. CDR3 sequence (DNA): TGCAGTGCACGGACTAGAGAGACCCAGTACTTC. This sequence encodes CSARTRETQYF.